Listed below are T cell receptor beta chains from one sample, sequenced in a study of cytomegalovirus exposure and HLA in healthy donors. Generated by immunoSEQ multiplex PCR, the TCRdb table keeps only in-frame clones and is missing some. The repertoire holds roughly 70,000 clones, with about 95% as singletons. The sequenced material came from PBMCs. The origin of the receptors is a young man in good health and CMV-seronegative. The CDR3 runs from the conserved cysteine through the conserved F or W. The D gene is left open where the match is weak.

TRBJ2-1,-,13,TRBV5-1,CASSLGGGDEQFF
TRBJ1-2,-,15,TRBV29-1,CSVASGVTPNYGYTF
TRBJ1-1,-,14,TRBV6-6,CASSYSRVNTEAFF
TRBJ1-1,TRBD1,14,TRBV10-3,CAIREQGAGTEAFF
TRBJ1-1,-,13,TRBV18,CASSPQQSTEAFF
TRBJ2-6,-,17,TRBV7-3,CASSFRGAASGANVLTF
TRBJ2-1,TRBD2,16,TRBV7-3,CASSQRTSGALGEQFF
TRBJ1-5,TRBD1,15,TRBV7-8,CASSLALDRVQPQHF
TRBJ1-5,-,13,TRBV7-2,CASSRTGNQPQHF
TRBJ2-1,-,13,TRBV2,CASSGEAGHEQFF
TRBJ1-2,-,15,TRBV4-2,CASSQDWGGNDGYTF
TRBJ1-1,-,13,TRBV9,CASSSRLGTTSFF